This record looks at one T cell receptor beta chain sequence and its context. What it binds is not known. These data are taken from a study of beta chain features in type 1 diabetes. Study results and caveats: In cDNA sequencing, cells with high TCR expression could be over-represented. Shortening of TCRB CDR3s, moderate but significant, appeared in all four CD4+ subsets of Type 1 diabetes patients.

Trimming took 3 bases from V and 0 from J; bases not matched to a gene: 6. The CDR3 spans 16 residues. In germline, CDR1 is SGHAT, CDR2 FQNNGV. The isolated RNA, all of it, was reverse transcribed, so expressed TCRB transcripts were what got sequenced. There were approximately 3.5 million reads on average in the naive, central memory and regulatory T cell samples. Assay used: immunoSEQ multiplex PCR; TCRdb lists only in-frame clones, some missing. The table shows roughly 240,000 clones, with over 65% occurring only once. The chain is built from TRBV11-2 and TRBJ2-7; 9 bases are shared with TRBD1. Sequenced: naive CD4+ T cells from blood. The TCR comes from a man aged 25 to 45 in good health. The CDR3 spells CASSFSDRGSSYEQYF. Here the CDR3 DNA reads TGTGCCAGCAGCTTCTCGGACAGGGGATCCTCCTACGAGCAGTACTTC.